This TCR beta chain was captured in a study of blood T cell repertoires in COVID-19. Study-level information: The origin of the acute and convalescent COVID-19 samples was the United States, Italy and Spain. T cells, B-cell-depleted T cells, or PBMCs provided the cDNA or gDNA that served as material.

Germline loops: CDR1 MGHDK, CDR2 SYGVNS. CDR3 size: 14 residues. V was pared by 5 bases and J by 6 bases, with 16 bases between. Data came from immunoSEQ multiplex PCR; TCRdb stores just in-frame clones and leaves some out. The data contain approximately 280,000 clones, approximately 88% of them singletons. For recovered donors of Cohort 3, there were two negative PCRs, clearance, or symptom resolution. The sequence came from a woman aged 40-49 years who had recovered from COVID-19. The J gene is TRBJ1-1, the V gene TRBV25-1; D is perhaps TRBD1 (6 bases). The source material was PBMCs or T cells enriched from blood (not recorded which). The CDR3 spells CASSTLGGHPEAFF. The CDR3 DNA reads TGTGCCAGCAGTACTCTAGGGGGACACCCTGAAGCTTTCTTT.